This T cell receptor beta chain was profiled in a study of shared clonotypes between healthy human individuals. Study overall: Each donor had three CD4 naive, three CD4 memory, two CD8 naive and one CD8 memory plate. Overall study findings and caveats: Non-shared clonotypes had lower generation probabilities than those shared by all four donors.

In regard to this clone: The antigen is unknown.

Positive CCR7 selection of CD45RO-negative cells yielded the naive CD8 cells, and terminally differentiated effector memory CD45RA+ cells were excluded. Roughly 200 ng DNA, approximately 30,000 T cell genomes, went into each sorted-subset replicate PCR. Produced via immunoSEQ multiplex PCR; TCRdb's table is partial and in-frame only. The sample includes around 600,000 clones, nearly 98% seen only once; the top ten take 0.3%. The receptor comes from a man aged 25 to 40 in good health. The specimen was naive CD8+ T cells sorted from blood.

The CDR3 nucleotides read TGTGCCAGCAGTTTAGGGACAGGGGTTATCTACAATGAGCAGTTCTTC. Encoded protein: CASSLGTGVIYNEQFF. This chain joins TRBV6-5 and TRBJ2-1; 10 positions agree with TRBD1. V trimming: 4 bases; J trimming: 3 bases; junction bases outside the gene matches: 6. Germline lookup yields CDR1 MNHEY and CDR2 SVGAGI. The CDR3 covers 16 residues.